This paragraph reports one T cell receptor (beta chain). Its cognate antigen has yet to be identified. Per-nucleotide qualities are absent, and no much larger clonotype sits a single base away. This specimen belongs to a study of cytomegalovirus exposure and HLA in healthy donors (dated 2017 in TCRdb). Background on the whole study: In an earlier analysis of under 600 of the donors, approximately 260 Gb of sequence data and 90 million to 120 million unique TCR beta sequences from roughly 200 million T cells were reported. Genome-wide SNP genotypes for about 65% of the 666 donors were used in a later genetic analysis, which treated that subset as a discovery cohort. Of the approximately 400 genotyped donors, 65% to 90% fell in the genetic ancestry cluster associated with self-reported Caucasian donors. All discovery cohort repertoires had been generated on a single sequencing platform. Among about 360 genotyped donors of the cohort, an average of 235,054 unique TCR beta nucleotide sequences were sequenced per donor, approximately 20% of them non-productive. Because of strong linkage in the cohort, roughly five DR-DQ haplotypes were treated as single units for association and clustering. The later analysis used no new phenotypic data to find candidate immune exposures, relying instead on TCR beta sequences and their occurrence across donors. Class I and class II HLA loci were covered by the typing at four-digit resolution. To study patterns of TCR occurrence, a later analysis re-analyzed previously published TCR beta repertoires from 600 to 750 donors and added high-resolution HLA genotyping. The study aimed to test whether signatures of past pathogen exposure could be identified by cataloging public T cell receptors. An early release covering roughly 640 HLA-typed donors comprised 250 to 350 gigabases of sequencing data and approximately 80 million unique TCR sequences. Using immunosequencing, the study profiled T cell repertoires from 500 to 800 subjects and related those repertoires to cytomegalovirus serostatus. Donor age, sex, ethnicity and CMV serostatus were compiled together with the repertoire data. Along with the approximately 650-subject first cohort, a separate validation cohort of around 110 different subjects was used. To predict cytomegalovirus infection status, the study brought together high-throughput TCR immunosequencing, statistical association of individual TCRs with disease status, and machine learning. The number of typed donors differed by locus: roughly 629-640 for A, B, C, DRB1 and DQB1; approximately 520 for DQA1; 606 for DPA1; and roughly 490 for DPB1. To decide whether each TCR beta V gene segment behaved as functional or pseudogenic, an earlier analysis of over 500 of the donors relied on high-throughput TCR beta sequencing.

What the work shows at the level of the full study, not this receptor alone: Because HLA typing was missing for some donors at each locus, association tests included only the typed subset. Presence/absence analyses assumed roughly uniform sequencing depth across donors, an assumption that may not hold. According to a later analysis, parvovirus B19, influenza, CMV and Epstein-Barr virus appeared linked to several top co-occurrence clusters. Most TCR sequences were observed very rarely across donors, whereas some public TCRs were present in many individuals. In a later analysis, most CMV-associated TCR beta chains were found to appear HLA-restricted, with HLA associations seemingly driven largely by CMV exposure. In a later analysis, the rate of TCR association differed among HLA loci, with DRB1 alleles having the most associated TCRs and HLA-C alleles having the fewest. In vitro tests confirmed that a few of the cytomegalovirus-associated TCR beta chains recognize cytomegalovirus antigens. In an earlier analysis of several hundred of the donors, most TCR beta V segments were observed in productive rearrangements about 87% or about 30% of the time, broadly matching IMGT annotations. Correlated functional status among segregating V segments might be attributable to linkage disequilibrium, but an unknown experimental factor could not be ruled out. Immune exposure information for the cohort was limited to CMV serostatus. It was suggested by the authors that the approach could potentially be generalized to other disease states and immunological phenotypes. The study gave a list of more than 150 TCR beta chains associated with cytomegalovirus. Only TCR beta chains were sequenced in this cohort, and the absence of alpha or paired-chain data limited detectable features. A cluster of highly shared sequence variants was judged likely to represent a technical artifact of the sequencing pipeline. An association between a missense DCLRE1C variant and V-gene and J-gene trimming of TCR beta chains was found in a later genetic analysis and replicated in an independent cohort. A further reported finding was that TCR beta sequences accurately predicted the HLA-A and HLA-B alleles for most subjects in the first cohort. In both the original and validation cohorts, the classifier was reported to diagnose cytomegalovirus status with high specificity and sensitivity. Because counts were too low, seventeen rarely observed V segments, including chromosome 9 orphons, were left out of the earlier analysis of 587 of the donors. A later analysis associated around 16,000 TCR beta sequences with specific HLA alleles at a false discovery rate of 0.05. Compared with equally common non-associated chains, HLA-associated TCR beta chains in a later analysis were more clonally expanded and had lower generation probabilities. When HLA alleles, especially DR and DQ, strongly co-occurred, attributing TCR associations to individual alleles was difficult. The 87-base-pair reads could not distinguish some IMGT-functional V segments, including TRBV6-2 and TRBV6-3, so those segments were excluded. In a later genetic analysis, fewer N-insertions in productive TCRs were reported among donors in an Asian-associated ancestry cluster than the 666-donor mean.

Libraries came from the immunoSEQ multiplex PCR assay. The multiplex PCR relied on a mix of 60 forward primers for TCR Vbeta segments and 13 reverse primers for TCR Jbeta segments. The CDR3 region of rearranged TCR beta genes was amplified from genomic DNA with a multiplex PCR assay. Amplified TCR beta libraries were sequenced as 87-base-pair reads on the Illumina HiSeq System. As for the authors' bioinformatics: Across the roughly 670 repertoires, a later analysis counted 80 million or so unique TCR beta chains, 8.5 million to 12 million of which were shared by at least two donors. Raw reads were error-corrected and collapsed into unique sequences with a nearest-neighbor algorithm that merged closely related sequences to remove PCR and sequencing errors. To assign V, D and J gene segments, CDR3 sequences were aligned to IMGT reference sequences. Each retained sequence needed at least a six-nucleotide match to both a V gene segment and a J gene segment. A rearrangement was called productive if the CDR3 had no stop codons and remained in frame with V and J, and every other rearrangement was called non-productive. CDR3 was defined according to IMGT convention as the region running from the second conserved V-encoded cysteine to the conserved J-encoded phenylalanine. The earlier analysis of some 550 of the donors excluded any sequence lacking an unambiguous match to a single V gene segment. An earlier analysis of under 750 of the donors called V segments functional above 56.7% productive rearrangements and segregating when the between-donor standard deviation exceeded 5%. A statistical classification framework was built to diagnose cytomegalovirus status from the catalog of TCR beta chain sequences. A later analysis assigned V and J genes by comparing TCR nucleotide sequences with IMGT/GENE-DB human TR gene sequences. Using the TCRdist pipeline, a later analysis assigned CDR3 sequences along with most-parsimonious VDJ recombination scenarios. In a later analysis, every TCR beta chain was defined by the combination of its CDR3 amino acid sequence and its V-gene family, and reads without a unique V-gene family were dropped. In a later analysis, 550 to 650 highly shared, low-generation-probability nucleotide sequences were removed to address suspected cross-contamination and a sequencing artifact. For each public chain, a later analysis derived a clonal expansion index from normalized ranks of inferred template counts within each repertoire. Generation probabilities in a later analysis came from a VDJ recombination model fitted to out-of-frame rearrangements, and those results were checked against IGoR. In a later analysis, TCR-TCR, TCR-HLA and TCR-CMV co-occurrence was scored with hypergeometric tests, and a repertoire-size bias correction was applied to TCR pairs. To estimate false discovery rates, a later analysis permuted the HLA or CMV assignments 20 times. In a later analysis, co-occurring TCRs were grouped using DBSCAN, with TCRdist sequence similarity added in when clustering inside HLA-allele-positive subsets. Repertoires with fewer than 30,000 or more than 120,000 public chains were left out of co-occurrence clustering, as were roughly five repertoires with anomalous nucleotide sharing. What TCRdb holds here is the immuneACCESS table cut down to in-frame rearrangements. Part of the clones is not present; checked against another copy, under half of the missing clones reflect an unresolved V gene, and the others are unexplained. Clone size and V and J calls were adopted from that table, with D and trimming inferred from the DNA. The sample table shows just over 95,000 clones, and about 78% are seen once. Roughly 3.9% of the sample is held by the ten biggest clonotypes.

The cohort comprised some 680 healthy bone marrow donors. At the time of sampling, every cohort member was nominally healthy, though immune exposures that went unrecorded were likely present. The donor tested CMV seropositive and was one of the 289 seropositive cohort members. A peripheral blood sample was collected from each donor, and TCR beta sequencing was performed on peripheral blood mononuclear cells. Genomic DNA extraction from the blood cell samples was performed with the Qiagen DNeasy Blood Extraction Kit. CDR1 is given as MNHNS and CDR2 as SASEGT, both from the germline V gene. Inclusive of the bounding cysteine and phenylalanine, the CDR3 is 15 residues long. CDR3 DNA is the only sequence kept; it has 45 bases, read in frame from the first base. Germline trimming: 7 bases from V, 0 bases from J; junction bases outside gene matches: 6.

The chain links TRBV6-1 with TRBJ1-1, with 9 central nucleotides matching TRBD1. The receptor was derived from a woman aged 40-49 years in good health and CMV-seropositive. The specimen sequenced was PBMCs. CDR3 reads: CASTLTGGVNTEAFF. The DNA reads TGTGCCAGCACCCTGACAGGGGGGGTGAACACTGAAGCTTTCTTT.